The next 11 T cell receptor beta chains were all read from a single sample in a study of control samples from healthy donors and cancer patients. Sequencing was performed with immunoSEQ multiplex PCR; in TCRdb, only in-frame clones are kept and a portion is missing. The sample records 130,000 or so clones, about 88% being singletons. Sequencing was done on a sample of blood. The receptors were sampled from a man aged 45 to 65 in good health.

This clone was detected only once. Other DNA sequences within the sample encode an identical CDR3. The V and J genes are TRBV9 and TRBJ1-3; 9 positions agree with TRBD1. CDR3 length equals 16 residues. V was pared by 0 bases and J by 1 base, with 2 bases of the junction left unmatched. Per germline, CDR1 SGDLS and CDR2 YYNGEE. CDR3 bases: TGTGCCAGCAGCGTAGCGGACAGGGGTTCTGGAAACACCATATATTTT. It translates to CASSVADRGSGNTIYF.

This chain connects TRBV2 to TRBJ1-5; no clear D gene. CDR3 length equals 13 residues. Germline V gene sequence: CDR1 SNHLY, CDR2 FYNNEI. V lost 4 bases and J lost 5, with 9 bases in between. This CDR3 is CASSVGNDQPQHF. The DNA of the CDR3 is TGTGCCAGCAGTGTAGGGAATGATCAGCCCCAGCATTTT. The whole variable domain, remainder taken from reference TRBV2 and TRBJ1-5, is EPEVTQTPSHQVTQMGQEVILRCVPISNHLYFYWYRQILGQKVEFLVSFYNNEISEKSEIFDDQFSVERPDGSNFTLKIRSTKLEDSAMYFCASSVGNDQPQHFGDGTRLSIL.

The rearrangement links TRBV5-4 to TRBJ2-7, with unresolved D. The V gene lost 1 base and the J gene lost 2 bases, with 7 bases spanning the gap. Germline V gene data show CDR1 as SGHNT and CDR2 as YYREEE (reference sequence). This CDR3 has 13 residues. This CDR3 is CASSLRLTYEQYF. For the CDR3, the DNA is TGTGCCAGCAGCTTGAGGCTCACCTACGAGCAGTACTTC. Full variable domain (missing parts from reference TRBV5-4 and TRBJ2-7): ETGVTQSPTHLIKTRGQQVTLRCSSQSGHNTVSWYQQALGQGPQFIFQYYREEENGRGNFPPRFSGLQFPNYSSELNVNALELDDSALYLCASSLRLTYEQYFGPGTRLTVT.

The J gene is TRBJ2-2, the V gene TRBV5-6; 7 bases are a match to TRBD2. J lost 2 bases, V lost 4 bases, and 8 bases had no gene match. Per germline, CDR1 SGHDT and CDR2 YYEEEE. The CDR3 has 16 amino acids. This CDR3 reads CASSKGLLPNTGELFF. For the CDR3, the DNA is TGTGCCAGCAGCAAGGGACTACTTCCTAACACCGGGGAGCTGTTTTTT. The full variable domain, rest sourced from reference TRBV5-6 and TRBJ2-2, is DAGVTQSPTHLIKTRGQQVTLRCSPKSGHDTVSWYQQALGQGPQFIFQYYEEEERQRGNFPDRFSGHQFPNYSSELNVNALLLGDSALYLCASSKGLLPNTGELFFGEGSRLTVL.

This clone was seen a single time. V is TRBV5-8 and J is TRBJ1-1, with D maybe TRBD1 (6 bases). CDR3 size: 15 residues. Germline CDR1 and CDR2: SGHTS and YDEGEE. Deletions cut 0 bases from V and 0 bases from J, with 9 bases between. The DNA for the CDR3 is TGTGCCAGCAGCTTGGAACAGGGACTGAACACTGAAGCTTTCTTT. This encodes CASSLEQGLNTEAFF.

V gene TRBV7-9 combines with J gene TRBJ1-2; D remains unclear. Deletions cut 8 bases from V and 2 bases from J, with 12 bases between. The germline V gene has CDR1 SEHNR and CDR2 FQNEAQ (reference sequence). The CDR3 totals 13 residues. The CDR3 DNA sequence: TGTGCCAGCCGCCAGGAGGTAAACTATGGCTACACCTTC. It specifies CASRQEVNYGYTF.

The rearrangement links TRBV9 to TRBJ2-6; D perhaps matches TRBD1 (5 bases). V lost 3 bases, J lost 0 bases, and 7 bases lay in between. This CDR3 comprises 15 residues. Germline V gene lookup returns CDR1 SGDLS and CDR2 YYNGEE. The CDR3 loop reads CASSADSSGANVLTF. DNA for the CDR3: TGTGCCAGCAGCGCCGACAGCTCTGGGGCCAACGTCCTGACTTTC.

The chain carries TRBV9 and TRBJ2-1; 8 bases align to TRBD2. Germline CDR1 SGDLS, CDR2 YYNGEE. V shed 0 bases, J shed 5 bases, and the junction held 13 bases outside the gene matches. This CDR3 is built from 18 residues. The CDR3 region has the DNA TGTGCCAGCAGCGTAGGAAATTCTGCGGGGGGCAAGCACAATGAGCAGTTCTTC. It is translated as CASSVGNSAGGKHNEQFF.

The chain uses TRBV5-1 and TRBJ2-1; 7 nucleotides agree with TRBD1. CDR1 is SGHRS and CDR2 is YFSETQ in the germline V gene. V shed 4 bases, J shed 0 bases, and the junction held 7 bases outside the gene matches. The CDR3 totals 16 residues. DNA of the CDR3: TGCGCCAGCAGCCCGGGACAGAAGAGCTCCTACAATGAGCAGTTCTTC. This translates into CASSPGQKSSYNEQFF.

The chain uses TRBV7-8 and TRBJ2-3; 7 nucleotides match TRBD2. The junction had 9 bases not matched to a gene; V was cut back by 7 bases and J by 2 bases. The germline gives CDR1 SGHVS, CDR2 FQNEAQ. There are 15 residues in the CDR3. The CDR3 nucleotides read TGTGCCAGCACTCGGCGGGGGAGAAACACAGATACGCAGTATTTT. Translated, it gives CASTRRGRNTDTQYF.

The rearrangement links TRBV12-5 to TRBJ2-1; possible D gene TRBD1, 5 bases. V was cut by 5 bases and J by 9 bases, with 8 bases left in between. In germline, CDR1 is LGHNT, CDR2 FRNRAP. This CDR3 is built from 11 residues. The CDR3 spells CASGTGLEQFF. CDR3 bases: TGTGCTAGTGGTACAGGTCTTGAGCAGTTCTTC. Full variable domain (rest looked up from reference TRBV12-5 and TRBJ2-1): DARVTQTPRHKVTEMGQEVTMRCQPILGHNTVFWYRQTMMQGLELLAYFRNRAPLDDSGMPKDRFSAEMPDATLATLKIQPSEPRDSAVYFCASGTGLEQFFGPGTRLTVL.